Shown below are 14 T cell receptor beta chains from a single sample sequenced in a study of shared clonotypes between healthy human individuals. The table came from immunoSEQ multiplex PCR; TCRdb's copy has only in-frame clones and leaves some out. The sample holds approximately 600,000 clones, around 96% seen once. Naive CD8 cells, CD45RO-negative and positively selected for CCR7, excluded terminally differentiated effector memory CD45RA+ cells. Sequencing was done on a sample of naive CD8+ T cells sorted from blood. The receptor set was obtained from a woman younger than 45 in good health.

The chain recombines TRBV14 with TRBJ1-3; TRBD1 might be the D (5 bases). CDR1 and CDR2 (germline): SGHDN, FVKESK. This CDR3 is built from 16 residues. With 0 bases removed from V and 0 bases from J, the gap between germline ends came to 9 bases. The DNA for the CDR3 is TGTGCCAGCAGCCAAGATGTGGGGCGCTCTGGAAACACCATATATTTT. This translates into CASSQDVGRSGNTIYF.

The V call is TRBV4-1, the J call TRBJ2-7; 11 nucleotides align to TRBD1. Trimming at V came to 3 bases and at J to 4 bases, leaving 5 bases not matched to a gene. Germline V lookup: CDR1 MGHRA, CDR2 YSYEKL. The CDR3 has 15 residues. The CDR3 is CASSQSDRGRYEQYF. CDR3 DNA sequence: TGCGCCAGCAGCCAGTCGGACAGGGGGCGGTACGAGCAGTACTTC.

DNA for the CDR3: TGTGCCAGCAGCGATTGGACGGATAACTATGGCTACACCTTC. It yields the protein CASSDWTDNYGYTF. The chain has TRBV11-2 and TRBJ1-2; unclear D gene. This CDR3 comprises 14 residues. Between the trimmed V and J ends, which lost 5 bases and 1 base, there was a span of 11 bases. Per germline, CDR1 SGHAT and CDR2 FQNNGV.

This rearrangement joins TRBV4-1 to TRBJ1-5; no clear D gene. The V end lost 4 bases, the J end lost 11 bases, and 27 bases lay between the germline ends. Germline values: CDR1 MGHRA, CDR2 YSYEKL. The CDR3 loop spans 17 amino acids. The CDR3 protein is CASSRGPFRRKEGSQHF. CDR3 in DNA: TGCGCCAGCAGCCGCGGACCCTTCCGACGTAAAGAAGGGTCCCAGCATTTT.

V usage is TRBV7-9 and J usage is TRBJ2-1; TRBD2 matches at 9 bases. The CDR3 is 19 residues long. The germline CDR1 and CDR2 sequences are SEHNR and FQNEAQ (reference sequence). V shed 2 bases and J 2 bases; nucleotides not matched to a gene: 13. CDR3 bases: TGTGCCAGCAGCTTAAATCTACCCTTGGCGGGAGGGCCCTACAATGAGCAGTTCTTC. It is translated as CASSLNLPLAGGPYNEQFF.

The chain has TRBV5-6 and TRBJ2-5; D is ambiguous. The last part of the DNA fits TRBJ2-7 better; the J call may be wrong. The CDR3 covers 13 residues. Germline V gene lookup returns CDR1 SGHDT and CDR2 YYEEEE. CDR3 sequence reads: CASSLDVLYEQYF. In nucleotides, the CDR3 is TGTGCCAGCAGCTTGGACGTCCTCTACGAGCAGTACTTC.

The V gene is TRBV4-1, the J gene TRBJ1-4; D remains unclear. V was shortened by 0 bases and J by 10 bases, with 15 bases between the two germline ends. This CDR3 is 15 amino acids long. Per germline, CDR1 MGHRA and CDR2 YSYEKL. The CDR3 here is CASSQESEGGGKLFF. In DNA form, the CDR3 reads TGCGCCAGCAGCCAAGAGTCGGAGGGAGGTGGAAAACTGTTTTTT.

The chain is built from TRBV27 and TRBJ2-1, with 7 bases matching TRBD2. The CDR3 has 14 amino acids. The J segment lost 6 bases and the V segment lost 3 bases, leaving 5 bases of the junction unmatched. In germline, CDR1 is MNHEY, CDR2 SMNVEV (reference sequence). This CDR3 is CASSFAGAPNEQFF. CDR3 DNA sequence: TGTGCCAGCAGTTTTGCGGGAGCCCCCAATGAGCAGTTCTTC.

The chain recombines TRBV13 with TRBJ2-3; D is ambiguous. Trimming took off 5 bases at V and 9 bases at J, with 6 bases between the two ends. The CDR3 sequence is 10 residues long. Germline V gene lookup returns CDR1 PRHDT and CDR2 FYEKMQ (reference sequence). CDR3 region: CASSRDTQYF. As DNA, the CDR3 is TGTGCCAGCAGCAGAGACACGCAGTATTTT.

Only one count was recorded for this clone. This chain links TRBV27 with TRBJ2-7; D is unclear. CDR1 MNHEY and CDR2 SMNVEV come from the germline V gene (reference sequence). V was trimmed by 8 bases and J by 6 bases, leaving 5 bases between them. The CDR3 loop spans 9 amino acids. The CDR3 sequence: CASGPEQYF. CDR3 in DNA: TGTGCCAGCGGCCCCGAGCAGTACTTC.

This clone was seen only once. Other DNA sequences in this specimen translate into the identical CDR3. V gene TRBV19 combines with J gene TRBJ2-7, with a weak D call TRBD2 (6 bases). Trimming removed 1 base from V and 4 bases from J, with 8 bases in between. Per germline, CDR1 LNHDA and CDR2 SQIVND (reference sequence). The CDR3 covers 13 residues. The CDR3 DNA reads as TGTGCCAGTAGTATAGCTGCGGGGTACGAGCAGTACTTC. Translating it yields CASSIAAGYEQYF.

This chain connects TRBV28 to TRBJ1-1, with D possibly TRBD1 on 5 matching bases. The germline CDR1 and CDR2 sequences are MDHEN and SYDVKM. The CDR3 sequence is 13 residues long. Deletions cut 7 bases from V and 1 base from J, with 10 bases between. CDR3 nucleotides: TGTGCCAGCAAAGGGGTAGAGAACACTGAAGCTTTCTTT. Amino acids: CASKGVENTEAFF.

The genes are TRBV15 and TRBJ2-2, with D maybe TRBD1 (7 bases). Germline V gene lookup returns CDR1 LNHNV and CDR2 YYDKDF (reference sequence). Trimming stripped 0 bases from V and 4 bases from J, with 9 bases between. The CDR3 has 15 residues. The CDR3 sequence: CATSRDRGVTGELFF. The DNA for the CDR3 is TGTGCCACCAGCAGAGACAGGGGGGTCACCGGGGAGCTGTTTTTT.

This clone was counted once. V gene TRBV27 combines with J gene TRBJ2-2; TRBD1 might be the D (5 bases). The CDR3 runs 13 residues. V lost 6 bases to trimming and J lost 5 bases, with 10 bases between them. Looked up from germline, CDR1 is MNHEY and CDR2 is SMNVEV (reference sequence). Here the CDR3 reads CASRAGLTGELFF. As DNA, the CDR3 is TGTGCCAGCAGGGCAGGGTTGACCGGGGAGCTGTTTTTT.